What follows are 10 T cell receptor beta chains derived from one specimen sequenced in a study of Ad26.COV2.S vaccination and SARS-CoV-2 variants. Libraries were prepared by immunoSEQ multiplex PCR; TCRdb keeps only in-frame clonotypes and omits some of them. This sample carries 120,000 to 150,000 clones, 86% of them seen once, and the ten largest clones take approximately 5%. Sequencing used peripheral blood, obtained after recovery from COVID-19. Every receptor here comes from a human donor who had recovered from COVID-19.

The chain joins TRBV6-4 to TRBJ1-2, with D maybe TRBD1 (6 bases). Trimming cost V 3 bases and J 8 bases, with 19 bases left between them. The germline CDR1 and CDR2 sequences are MRHNA and SNTAGT. There are 15 residues in the CDR3. CDR3 in amino acids: CASSEHRVSGWGYTF. Here the CDR3 DNA reads TGTGCCAGCAGTGAGCACAGGGTATCAGGTTGGGGCTACACCTTC.

The genes are TRBV5-6 and TRBJ1-2; 7 bases line up with TRBD1. V lost 4 bases, J lost 5 bases, and 8 bases stayed unmatched. CDR1 and CDR2 from the germline V gene are SGHDT and YYEEEE. CDR3 size: 14 residues. In DNA form, the CDR3 reads TGTGCCAGCAGCCCAGGGACAGTTACTTATGGCTACACCTTC. Translating it yields CASSPGTVTYGYTF.

V usage is TRBV11-2 and J usage is TRBJ1-3; TRBD1 might be the D (6 bases). This CDR3 contains 17 residues. The germline CDR1 and CDR2 sequences are SGHAT and FQNNGV. Trimming removed 4 bases from V and 0 bases from J, with 16 bases in between. The CDR3 region is CASSSEQGRGSGNTIYF. In DNA form, the CDR3 reads TGTGCCAGCAGCTCCGAACAGGGTCGGGGCTCTGGAAACACCATATATTTT.

The genes are TRBV28 and TRBJ2-2; D remains unclear. The germline V gene has CDR1 MDHEN and CDR2 SYDVKM. The V and J ends lost 2 bases and 0 bases respectively, with 7 bases between them. The CDR3 length is 15 residues. The CDR3, as DNA: TGTGCCAGCAGTTTAGTGGGTACGAACACCGGGGAGCTGTTTTTT. Translating gives CASSLVGTNTGELFF.

This chain links TRBV12-3 or TRBV12-4 with TRBJ2-3; no reliable D call. There are 10 residues in the CDR3. Trimming left V 5 bases short and J 4 bases short, with 1 base between. CDR3 DNA: TGTGCCAGCAGTCCAGATACGCAGTATTTT. It yields the protein CASSPDTQYF.

This sequence joins TRBV20-1 and TRBJ2-5; D remains unclear. The V end was cut by 3 bases, the J end by 2 bases, with 4 bases between. In germline, CDR1 is DFQATT, CDR2 SNEGSKA (reference sequence). The CDR3 loop spans 11 amino acids. The CDR3 bases are TGCAGTGCTAGGACACAAGAGACCCAGTACTTC. Translation: CSARTQETQYF.

The chain employs TRBV7-9 and TRBJ2-1; the match to TRBD2 covers 11 bases. There are 16 residues in the CDR3. V shed 5 bases and J 2 bases; nucleotides not matched to a gene: 5. Germline-derived CDR1 and CDR2 are SEHNR and FQNEAQ (reference sequence). Here the CDR3 reads CASSETSGGPYNEQFF. CDR3 nucleotides: TGTGCCAGCAGCGAAACTAGCGGGGGACCCTACAATGAGCAGTTCTTC.

The chain employs TRBV4-3 and TRBJ2-6, with D uncertain. Looked up from germline, CDR1 is LGHNA and CDR2 is YSLEER. With 1 base removed from V and 1 base from J, the gap between germline ends came to 11 bases. The CDR3 is made up of 17 amino acids. For the CDR3, the DNA is TGCGCCAGCAGCCAAGCAGCGTTCCTATCTGGGGCCAACGTCCTGACTTTC. Translating gives CASSQAAFLSGANVLTF.

The CDR3 nucleotides read TGTGCCAGCAGCCAGGACACTGGAGGATCACCCCTCCACTTT. Translated, it gives CASSQDTGGSPLHF. The chain couples TRBV7-2 to TRBJ1-6; possible D gene TRBD1, 5 bases. Trimming took 5 bases from V and 10 from J, leaving 15 bases between them. Germline lookup yields CDR1 SGHTA and CDR2 FQGNSA. The CDR3 sequence is 14 residues long.

The sample holds one count of this clone. This chain joins TRBV4-3 and TRBJ2-7; 10 nucleotides line up with TRBD1. The V segment lost 4 bases and the J segment 3 bases; nucleotides outside the gene matches: 9. This CDR3 is built from 16 residues. Per germline, CDR1 LGHNA and CDR2 YSLEER. The CDR3, as DNA: TGCGCCAGCAGCCTCCGGGACAGGGGAAGGATCTACGAGCAGTACTTC. Translation: CASSLRDRGRIYEQYF.